The 8 T cell receptor beta chains in this list originate from one sample, sequenced in a study of regulatory T cells in long-lasting Graves disease. Regarding time point: newly diagnosed GD, antithyroid drugs for less than 3 months. The TCR library was made from RNA extracted from PBMCs. According to the study, TCR beta libraries were built with iRepertoire HTBI primers and CDR3-region Arm-PCR. Each CDR3 protein is one row after TCRdb ran MiXCR on the multiplex PCR reads. The table records under 300,000 distinct CDR3 sequences, around 20% of them present only once. The sequenced sample was peripheral blood mononuclear cells (PBMCs), obtained at new diagnosis, from a patient treated with antithyroid drugs. The source of these receptors is a female donor with Graves disease.

This clonotype was seen at least ten times. V gene TRBV29-1 combines with J gene TRBJ1-1, with D hard to call. CDR1 is SQVTM, CDR2 ANQGSEA, per germline. This CDR3 has 12 amino acids. Trimming left V 6 bases short and J 4 bases short, with 12 bases between. As DNA, the CDR3 is TGCAGCGTCAGGAAGACGGGCACTGAAGCTTTCTTT. This encodes CSVRKTGTEAFF. The whole variable domain, remainder taken from reference TRBV29-1 and TRBJ1-1, is SAVISQKPSRDICQRGTSLTIQCQVDSQVTMMFWYRQQPGQSLTLIATANQGSEATYESGFVIDKFPISRPNLTFSTLTVSNMSPEDSSIYLCSVRKTGTEAFFGQGTRLTVV.

This clonotype was counted ten times or more. V and J are TRBV20-1 and TRBJ1-2; a weak D match, TRBD1 (6 bases). Trimming removed 3 bases from V and 5 bases from J, with 19 bases in between. The CDR3 extends over 15 amino acids. Germline values: CDR1 DFQATT, CDR2 SNEGSKA (reference sequence). The CDR3 loop is CSARTGGTSGYGYTF. The CDR3 DNA follows: TGCAGTGCTAGGACGGGGGGCACGTCGGGGTATGGCTACACCTTC.

This clonotype was seen more than once but under ten times. This chain links TRBV12-3 or TRBV12-4 with TRBJ2-5; 9 bases fit TRBD1. The CDR3 covers 15 residues. V trimming: 6 bases; J trimming: 1 base; junction bases outside the gene matches: 6. CDR3 nucleotides: TGTGCCAGCAGCCTACGGGACAGGGCCCAAGAGACCCAGTACTTC. Protein: CASSLRDRAQETQYF.

This clonotype was seen only a few times. The V gene is TRBV24-1, the J gene TRBJ2-3; the match to TRBD2 covers 11 bases. The CDR3 length is 16 residues. The J segment lost 7 bases and the V segment lost 0 bases, leaving 5 bases of the junction unmatched. Germline CDR1 KGHDR, CDR2 SFDVKD. CDR3 residues: CATSDLTSGRVYTQYF. The DNA of the CDR3 is TGTGCCACCAGTGATTTGACTAGCGGGAGAGTATATACGCAGTATTTT.

This chain connects TRBV9 to TRBJ2-1, with D possibly TRBD2 on 7 matching bases. The germline CDR1 and CDR2 sequences are SGDLS and YYNGEE. V gave up 0 bases and J gave up 0 bases, with 13 bases separating them. This CDR3 spans 17 amino acids. The CDR3 loop reads CASSVDKGGSSYNEQFF. The CDR3 region has the DNA TGTGCCAGCAGCGTAGATAAGGGGGGGAGCTCCTACAATGAGCAGTTCTTC. Full variable domain (remainder filled in from reference TRBV9 and TRBJ2-1): DSGVTQTPKHLITATGQRVTLRCSPRSGDLSVYWYQQSLDQGLQFLIQYYNGEERAKGNILERFSAQQFPDLHSELNLSSLELGDSALYFCASSVDKGGSSYNEQFFGPGTRLTVL.

At least ten counts were recorded for this clonotype. This chain connects TRBV7-8 to TRBJ1-1; D is undetermined. Trimming stripped 6 bases from V and 2 bases from J, with 7 bases between. There are 12 residues in the CDR3. Germline loops: CDR1 SGHVS, CDR2 FQNEAQ. In DNA, the CDR3 is TGTGCCAGCAGTTACGGCAACACTGAAGCTTTCTTT. It encodes CASSYGNTEAFF.

The chain is built from TRBV6-2 or TRBV6-3 and TRBJ2-1, with D maybe TRBD2 (5 bases). Trimming cost V 2 bases and J 9 bases, with 17 bases left between them. The CDR3 loop spans 15 amino acids. Germline V gene sequence: CDR1 MNHEY, CDR2 SVGEGT. The CDR3, as DNA: TGTGCCAGCAGTTACGAAGGAGCGGCTAGTGGTGAGCAGTTCTTC. Protein product: CASSYEGAASGEQFF.

Ten or more counts support this clonotype. The V and J genes are TRBV5-4 and TRBJ2-1; 11 positions match TRBD2. The CDR3 extends over 15 amino acids. J was trimmed by 15 bases and V by 2 bases; bases with no gene match: 13. Looked up from germline, CDR1 is SGHNT and CDR2 is YYREEE (reference sequence). The CDR3 sequence is CASSLRLAGPPVRFF. The DNA for the CDR3 is TGTGCCAGCAGCTTAAGACTAGCGGGGCCCCCCGTTCGGTTCTTC.